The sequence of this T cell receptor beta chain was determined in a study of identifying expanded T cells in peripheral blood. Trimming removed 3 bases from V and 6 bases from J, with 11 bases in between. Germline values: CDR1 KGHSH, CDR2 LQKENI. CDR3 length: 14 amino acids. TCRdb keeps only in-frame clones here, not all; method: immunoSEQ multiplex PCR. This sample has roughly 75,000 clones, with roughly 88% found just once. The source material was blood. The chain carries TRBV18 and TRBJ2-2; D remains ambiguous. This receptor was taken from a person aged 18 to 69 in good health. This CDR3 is CASSPLGFPGELFF. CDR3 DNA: TGTGCCAGCTCACCGTTGGGCTTCCCCGGGGAGCTGTTTTTT. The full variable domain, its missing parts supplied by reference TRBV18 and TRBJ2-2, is NAGVMQNPRHLVRRRGQEARLRCSPMKGHSHVYWYRQLPEEGLKFMVYLQKENIIDESGMPKERFSAEFPKEGPSILRIQQVVRGDSAAYFCASSPLGFPGELFFGEGSRLTVL.